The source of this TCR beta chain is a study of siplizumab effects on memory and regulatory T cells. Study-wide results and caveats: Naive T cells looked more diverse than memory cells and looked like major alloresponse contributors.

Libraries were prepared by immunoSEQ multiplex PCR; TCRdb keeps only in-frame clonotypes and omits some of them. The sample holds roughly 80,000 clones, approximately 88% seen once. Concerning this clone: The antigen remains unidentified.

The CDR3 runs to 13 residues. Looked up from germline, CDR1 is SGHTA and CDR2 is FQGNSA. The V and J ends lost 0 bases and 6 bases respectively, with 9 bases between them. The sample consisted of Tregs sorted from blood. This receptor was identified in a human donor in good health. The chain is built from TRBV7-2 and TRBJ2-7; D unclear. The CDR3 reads CASSLARYGEQYF. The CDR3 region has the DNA TGTGCCAGCAGCTTAGCCCGATATGGCGAGCAGTACTTC.